This T cell receptor (beta chain) was retrieved from a study of spatial heterogeneity in lung cancer (dated by TCRdb to the late 2010s). Study-level background: Donors were some 67 patients with early-stage, untreated non-small cell lung cancer from the lung TRACERx cohort. Follow-up PBMC samples were sequenced whenever available, and the median time to follow-up was 2 to 3 years after resection. Beta-chain transcripts were consistently detected in greater numbers than alpha-chain transcripts, which likely reflected higher beta-chain transcript abundance. In the raw uncorrected reads, each unique combination of TCR and UMI appeared on average more than ten times. The study quantitatively compared TCR alpha and beta repertoires across multiple tumor regions, matched nontumor lung and blood in non-small cell lung cancer. Nonsynonymous mutation counts, determined by whole-exome sequencing of tumor tissue, were related to TCR repertoire features. Both alpha and beta chains were TCR-sequenced in hundreds of tumor regions, some 64 matched nontumor lung samples and over 55 PBMC samples obtained at surgery.

Library method: 5' RACE. Data came from a NextSeq 500. In the TCR library protocol, a unique molecular identifier was attached to each TCR cDNA molecule so that PCR and sequencing errors could be corrected. The study's own analysis went as follows. Decombinator tools were used for TCR identification, UMI-based error correction and CDR3 extraction. Expanded TCRs were defined as those above a frequency of 2 per 1,000, corresponding to the top 1% of the tumor frequency distribution. Renyi diversity was calculated using the R vegan package after each repertoire was subsampled 100 times to 5,000 TCRs. CDR3 similarity networks were constructed using string-kernel similarity of amino acid triplets, with links drawn between CDR3s whose pairwise similarity was above 0.82. The raw public reads went through TCRdb reprocessing: fastp at Q25, MiXCR clone calling, in-frame beta chains kept. Each entry merges the rows of one CDR3 protein and shows their most common DNA and genes. The V and J calls were not made by the authors but by TCRdb's processing. The sample records approximately 100,000 distinct CDR3 sequences, approximately 19% of which are singletons. Roughly a fifth of the sample comes from the top ten.

Taken with the paper, the label for time point translates to: blood at routine non-recurrence follow-up after resection. TCR sequencing used whole RNA extracted from tumor and nontumor lung tissue, or from cryopreserved PBMC samples, without cell sorting. A patient was chosen for TCR sequencing only when enough RNA was available from at least two tumor regions. Worth noting for this clonotype: The antigen it binds to is not known. There are no base qualities to consult, and no much larger clone falls within one base.

The research as a whole found: Only 14 to 15 patients were included in comparisons of baseline and follow-up blood repertoires. Ubiquitous expanded tumor TCRs were found in blood more often at tumor resection than at routine follow-up. Additional single-cell paired TCR alpha and beta sequencing was considered necessary to confirm, at a functional level, the hypothesis that regional TCRs recognize regional mutations.

CDR1 is given as MGHRA and CDR2 as YSYEKL, both from the germline V gene. The CDR3 sequence holds 12 residues, the cysteine and phenylalanine included. The entry retains the CDR3 DNA only, 36 bases that are in frame from base 1. V sheds 2 bases and J sheds 14 bases, leaving 10 bases between their ends. The sample was PBMCs, taken at follow-up. This receptor was taken from a male donor with early-stage non-small cell lung cancer. The chain is encoded by TRBV4-1 joined to TRBJ1-6; the D gene is perhaps TRBD1, on 5 matching bases. CDR3 region: CASSQPQGTLHF. In nucleotides, the sequence is TGCGCCAGCAGCCAACCCCAGGGAACCCTCCACTTT.